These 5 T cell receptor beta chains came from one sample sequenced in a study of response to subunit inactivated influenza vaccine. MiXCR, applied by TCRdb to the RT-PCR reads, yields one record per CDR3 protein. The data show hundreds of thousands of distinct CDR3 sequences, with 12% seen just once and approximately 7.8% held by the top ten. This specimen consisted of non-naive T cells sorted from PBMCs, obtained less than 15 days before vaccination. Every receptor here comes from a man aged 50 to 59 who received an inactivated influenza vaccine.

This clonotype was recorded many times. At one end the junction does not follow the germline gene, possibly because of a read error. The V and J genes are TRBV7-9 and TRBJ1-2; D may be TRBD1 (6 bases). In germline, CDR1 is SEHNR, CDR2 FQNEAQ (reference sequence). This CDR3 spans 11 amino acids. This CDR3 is CASSLGTPTGF. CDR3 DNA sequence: TGTGCCAGCAGCCTTGGGACACCGACGGGCTTC.

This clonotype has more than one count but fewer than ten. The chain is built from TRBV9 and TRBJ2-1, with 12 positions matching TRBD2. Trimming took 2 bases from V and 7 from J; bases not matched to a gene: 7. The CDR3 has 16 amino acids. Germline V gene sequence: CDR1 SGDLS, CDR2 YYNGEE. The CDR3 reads CASSVQPGLAGNEQFF. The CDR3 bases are TGTGCCAGCAGCGTCCAGCCCGGACTAGCGGGAAATGAGCAGTTCTTC.

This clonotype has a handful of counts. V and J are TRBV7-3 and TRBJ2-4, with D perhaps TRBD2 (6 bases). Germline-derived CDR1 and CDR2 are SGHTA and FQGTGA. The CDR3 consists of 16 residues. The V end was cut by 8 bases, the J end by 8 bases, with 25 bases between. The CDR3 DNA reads TGTGCCAGCGACAAACTAGCAGACTCAAACCTAGACATTCAGTACTTC. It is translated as CASDKLADSNLDIQYF. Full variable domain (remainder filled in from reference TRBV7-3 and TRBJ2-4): GAGVSQTPSNKVTEKGKYVELRCDPISGHTALYWYRQSLGQGPEFLIYFQGTGAADDSGLPNDRFFAVRPEGSVSTLKIQRTERGDSAVYLCASDKLADSNLDIQYFGAGTRLSVL.

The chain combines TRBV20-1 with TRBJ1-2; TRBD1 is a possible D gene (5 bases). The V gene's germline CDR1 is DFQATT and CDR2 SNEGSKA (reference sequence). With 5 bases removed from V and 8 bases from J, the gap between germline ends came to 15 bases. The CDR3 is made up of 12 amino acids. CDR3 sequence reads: CSAHRGYDGYTF. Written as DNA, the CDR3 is TGCAGTGCTCACCGGGGGTACGACGGCTACACCTTC.

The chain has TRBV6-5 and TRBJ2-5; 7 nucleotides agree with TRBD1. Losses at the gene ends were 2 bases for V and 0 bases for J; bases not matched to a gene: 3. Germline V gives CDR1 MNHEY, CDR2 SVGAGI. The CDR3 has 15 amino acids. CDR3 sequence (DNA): TGTGCCAGCAGTTACACCGGGACAGACCAAGAGACCCAGTACTTC. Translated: CASSYTGTDQETQYF.